This TCR beta chain was captured in a study of metastatic and nonmetastatic thyroid tumors. Study results and limitations: Significantly higher TCR beta diversity was reportedly seen in malignant thyroid tumors than benign nodules, in blood and tumor.

As concerns this clone: The antigen is not known.

No patient had received any treatment before thyroid surgery. As processed by the authors: A classifier of distant metastasis in papillary thyroid cancer was built from CDR3 differences (across clinicopathological groups). Via MiXCR, TCRdb re-called the PCR reads. The V and J calls were determined by TCRdb, not by the authors. The sample has about 39,000 clones, roughly 18% seen once. Between the trimmed V and J ends, which lost 7 bases and 3 bases, there was a span of 13 bases. Germline CDR1 is LNHNV and CDR2 is YYDKDF (reference sequence). The CDR3 is made up of 14 amino acids. The sequenced material came from blood. The chain links TRBV15 to TRBJ2-1; the D is unclear. This TCR derives from a female donor with papillary thyroid cancer or a benign thyroid nodule (not recorded which). Some clones in this sample may be carry-over from other donors' samples. This chain's CDR3 is CATIIDAFYNEQFF. The CDR3 coding sequence is TGTGCCACCATCATAGATGCCTTCTACAATGAGCAGTTCTTC.